This T cell receptor (beta chain) was captured in a study of identical twins. This clonotype came up many times. TCRdb passed the 5' RACE reads through MiXCR, listing each CDR3 protein once. The data hold 230,000 or so distinct CDR3 sequences, with about 8% observed a single time. V was shortened by 3 bases and J by 0 bases, with 15 bases between the two germline ends. CDR1 and CDR2 (germline): SGHRS, YFSETQ. This CDR3 has 17 residues. The sample also formed part of further work on yellow fever vaccine responses in identical twins.

J is TRBJ2-2 and V is TRBV5-1; D might be TRBD2 (7 bases). The TCR originated in a woman aged 18-35 years in good health. The sample comprised CD8+ T cells sorted from blood. This CDR3 is CASSWPGEGANTGELFF. CDR3 DNA sequence: TGCGCCAGCAGCTGGCCAGGGGAGGGGGCGAACACCGGGGAGCTGTTTTTT.